The present TCR beta chain was sequenced within a study of cytomegalovirus exposure and HLA in healthy donors (dated 2017 in TCRdb). Describing the broader study: An earlier analysis of approximately 600 of the donors reported more than 250 Gb of sequence data and more than 90 million unique TCR beta sequences from about 179 million T cells. In addition to the first cohort of 666 subjects, a separate validation cohort of some 120 different subjects was used. In the later analysis, no new phenotypic data were used to find candidate immune exposures; instead, reliance was placed on TCR beta sequences and their occurrence across donors. The study used immunosequencing to profile the T cell repertoires of around 600 subjects and linked those repertoires to cytomegalovirus serostatus. HLA typing included class I and class II loci at four-digit resolution. To study patterns of TCR occurrence, a later analysis re-analyzed previously published TCR beta repertoires from 550 to 800 donors and added high-resolution HLA genotyping. Typing coverage differed by locus: A, B, C, DRB1 and DQB1 were typed in roughly 620-640 donors, DQA1 in about 560, DPA1 in around 580, and DPB1 in 472. Approximately 330 gigabases of sequencing data and approximately 91 million unique TCR sequences made up an early release that covered some 640 HLA-typed donors. An earlier analysis of approximately 580 of the donors used high-throughput TCR beta sequencing to judge whether each TCR beta V gene segment behaved as functional or pseudogenic. Among 398 genotyped donors of the cohort, an average of about 240,000 unique TCR beta nucleotide sequences were sequenced per donor, roughly 18% of them non-productive. Alongside the repertoire data, information on donor age, sex, ethnicity and CMV serostatus was compiled. Every repertoire in the discovery cohort had been generated on one and the same sequencing platform. The study combined high-throughput TCR immunosequencing, statistical association of individual TCRs with disease status, and machine learning to predict cytomegalovirus infection status. Of the 350 to 400 genotyped donors, around 81% fell in the genetic ancestry cluster associated with self-reported Caucasian donors. Several DR-DQ haplotypes were treated as single units for association and clustering because of strong linkage in the cohort. The aim of the study was to test whether cataloging public T cell receptors could identify signatures of past pathogen exposure. In a later genetic analysis, genome-wide SNP genotypes for about three fifths of the roughly 670 donors were used, and that subset was treated as a discovery cohort.

Clipping removes 5 bases from V and 2 bases from J, with 3 as the unmatched junction base count. The germline V gene supplies CDR1 SGHVS and CDR2 FNYEAQ. The CDR3 covers 14 residues, taking in both the cysteine and the phenylalanine. Here the CDR3 DNA is all that survives: 42 bases in frame from base 1. Concerning this clone itself: Its antigen is currently not known. No base quality information exists; no much larger clone differs at one position.

General study outcomes and caveats: Specific HLA alleles were associated with some 15,000 TCR beta sequences at a false discovery rate of 0.05 in a later analysis. Three of the identified cytomegalovirus-associated TCR beta chains were confirmed in vitro to be specific for cytomegalovirus antigens. When HLA alleles, especially DR and DQ, strongly co-occurred, TCR associations were difficult to assign to individual alleles. Sequencing depth was assumed to be roughly uniform across donors in the presence/absence analyses, though that assumption may not hold. Because HLA typing was unavailable for some donors at each locus, only the typed subset was used in association tests. A later genetic analysis associated a missense DCLRE1C variant with V-gene and J-gene trimming of TCR beta chains, and an independent cohort replicated the association. Compared with the 666-donor mean, donors in an Asian-associated ancestry cluster had fewer N-insertions in productive TCRs, according to a later genetic analysis. The sequencing pipeline was judged likely to have produced a cluster of highly shared sequence variants as a technical artifact. Correlated functional status among segregating V segments might reflect linkage disequilibrium, but an unknown experimental factor could not be ruled out. In both the original and validation cohorts, the classifier was reported to diagnose cytomegalovirus status with high specificity and sensitivity. Some IMGT-functional V segments, including TRBV6-2 and TRBV6-3, could not be distinguished by the 87-base-pair reads and were therefore excluded. Most TCR sequences were seen in very few donors, while some public TCRs were found in many individuals. A further reported finding was that TCR beta sequences accurately predicted the HLA-A and HLA-B alleles for most subjects in the first cohort. The earlier analysis of 587 of the donors excluded some 15 rarely observed V segments, including chromosome 9 orphons, because counts were too low. In a later analysis, HLA-associated TCR beta chains were found to be more clonally expanded and to have lower generation probabilities than equally common non-associated chains. According to a later analysis, TCR association rates differed among HLA loci, with DRB1 alleles showing the most associated TCRs and HLA-C alleles showing the fewest. The study gave a list of about 170 TCR beta chains associated with cytomegalovirus. In an earlier analysis of roughly 500 of the donors, most TCR beta V segments appeared in productive rearrangements about 90% or about 30% of the time, broadly matching IMGT annotations. Only TCR beta chains were sequenced in this cohort, and the absence of alpha or paired-chain data limited detectable features. Most CMV-associated TCR beta chains appeared to be HLA-restricted in a later analysis, and the HLA associations seemed to be driven largely by CMV exposure. It was suggested by the authors that the approach could potentially be generalized to other disease states and immunological phenotypes. CMV serostatus was the only immune exposure information available for the cohort. Several of the top co-occurrence clusters appeared to be linked to parvovirus B19, influenza, CMV and Epstein-Barr virus, according to a later analysis.

The cohort was made up of approximately 700 healthy bone marrow donors. At the time of sampling, all cohort members were nominally healthy, though unrecorded immune exposures were likely present. The donor was CMV seropositive and belonged to the group of 250 to 350 seropositive cohort members. Each donor provided a peripheral blood sample, and peripheral blood mononuclear cells were used for TCR beta sequencing. The Qiagen DNeasy Blood Extraction Kit was used to extract genomic DNA from the blood cell samples. Receptor amplification or capture employed the immunoSEQ multiplex PCR assay. For the multiplex PCR, a mixture combining 60 forward primers for TCR Vbeta segments and 13 reverse primers for TCR Jbeta segments was used. The CDR3 region of rearranged TCR beta genes was amplified from genomic DNA with a multiplex PCR assay. The amplified TCR beta libraries were sequenced on the Illumina HiSeq System as 87-base-pair reads. In the authors' own workflow: A later analysis tallied around 80 million unique TCR beta chains across the 550 to 850 repertoires, and around 10 million of those chains were shared by two or more donors. To remove PCR and sequencing errors, raw reads were error-corrected and collapsed into unique sequences using a nearest-neighbor algorithm that merged closely related sequences. To assign V, D and J gene segments, CDR3 sequences were aligned to IMGT reference sequences. For a sequence to be retained, at least a six-nucleotide match to both a V gene segment and a J gene segment was required. A rearrangement counted as productive if the CDR3 had no stop codons and remained in frame with V and J, and every other rearrangement counted as non-productive. Following IMGT convention, CDR3 was defined as the stretch from the second conserved V-encoded cysteine up to the conserved J-encoded phenylalanine. The earlier analysis of 587 of the donors excluded sequences that lacked an unambiguous match to a single V gene segment. An earlier analysis of fewer than 750 of the donors called V segments functional above 56.7% productive rearrangements and segregating when the between-donor standard deviation exceeded 5%. To diagnose cytomegalovirus status from the catalog of TCR beta chain sequences, a statistical classification framework was built. V and J gene assignment, in a later analysis, came from comparing TCR nucleotide sequences with IMGT/GENE-DB human TR gene sequences. Using the TCRdist pipeline, a later analysis assigned CDR3 sequences along with most-parsimonious VDJ recombination scenarios. In a later analysis, each TCR beta chain was defined by its CDR3 amino acid sequence together with its V-gene family, and reads without a unique V-gene family were excluded. As a way to deal with suspected cross-contamination and a sequencing artifact, a later analysis dropped approximately 570 nucleotide sequences that were highly shared and had low generation probability. In a later analysis, a clonal expansion index was calculated for each public chain from normalized within-repertoire ranks of inferred template counts. Generation probabilities in a later analysis came from a VDJ recombination model fitted to out-of-frame rearrangements, and those results were checked against IGoR. In a later analysis, hypergeometric tests were used to score TCR-TCR, TCR-HLA and TCR-CMV co-occurrence, with a repertoire-size bias correction applied to TCR pairs. In a later analysis, false discovery rates were estimated by permuting HLA or CMV assignments 20 times. In a later analysis, co-occurring TCRs were grouped using DBSCAN, with TCRdist sequence similarity added in when clustering inside HLA-allele-positive subsets. Co-occurrence clustering excluded repertoires with fewer than 30,000 or more than 120,000 public chains, plus five with anomalous nucleotide sharing. Held by TCRdb, this immuneACCESS table contains in-frame sequences only and omits some clones. Under half of the omission traces to an unresolved V gene where checked; the cause of the rest is unknown. From that table come the V and J calls and clone size; the DNA was used to work out D and trimming. This sample comprises roughly 150,000 clones, roughly 80% of them detected only once. Of the sample, approximately 1.2% is held by the ten largest clones.

Sequenced material: PBMCs. The chain is assembled from TRBV7-6 and TRBJ2-1, with TRBD2 matching 7 junction bases. This clonotype originated in a man aged 45-65 years in good health and CMV-seropositive. The nucleotide sequence is given as TGTGCCAGCAGCCCGGCGGGAGCCTACAATGAGCAGTTCTTC. Translated, this gives CASSPAGAYNEQFF.